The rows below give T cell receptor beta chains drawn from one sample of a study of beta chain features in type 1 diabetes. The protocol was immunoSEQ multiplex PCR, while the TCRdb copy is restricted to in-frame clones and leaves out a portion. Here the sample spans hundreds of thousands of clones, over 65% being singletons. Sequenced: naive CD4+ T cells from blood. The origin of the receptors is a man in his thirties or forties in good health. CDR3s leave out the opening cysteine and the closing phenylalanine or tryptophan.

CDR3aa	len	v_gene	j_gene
ASSTHRIAGANVLT	14	TRBV7-8	TRBJ2-6
AISIGREQF	9	TRBV10-3	TRBJ2-1
ASSELVLEAF	10	TRBV6-1	TRBJ1-1
ASSSRRLADYEQY	13	TRBV27	TRBJ2-7
AWSDTQETQY	10	TRBV30	TRBJ2-5
ASSQDWGRETQY	12	TRBV4-2	TRBJ2-5
AWSGAPSGPQH	11	TRBV30	TRBJ1-5
ASSPLATAHTDTQY	14	TRBV27	TRBJ2-3
AWSAPGQGKF	10	TRBV30	TRBJ2-1
AWSVRGEGYT	10	TRBV30	TRBJ1-2
ASSPPSTDTQY	11	TRBV7-9	TRBJ2-3
ASSPQGRNTEAF	12	TRBV27	TRBJ1-1
ASSPWTGSEQY	11	TRBV18	TRBJ2-7
ASRSDGLLVH	10	TRBV25-1	TRBJ1-6
ASSALTGRIETQY	13	TRBV7-9	TRBJ2-5
AWSKPGVYTEAF	12	TRBV30	TRBJ1-1
AARGAGTEAF	10	TRBV30	TRBJ1-1
ASSLAVNYEQY	11	TRBV7-2	TRBJ2-7
AWTGGYSGANVLT	13	TRBV30	TRBJ2-6
AWRKGTYNEQF	11	TRBV30	TRBJ2-1
ASSYLNGGKNIQY	13	TRBV6-5	TRBJ2-4
AWRRQGRTQETQY	13	TRBV30	TRBJ2-5
ASSYQAGSMNEQY	13	TRBV19	TRBJ2-7
SGGGLNTEAF	10	TRBV29-1	TRBJ1-1
SVHSGANEKLF	11	TRBV29-1	TRBJ1-4
ACGWETEAF	9	TRBV30	TRBJ1-1
SARLASYNEQF	11	TRBV29-1	TRBJ2-1
ASSPREAGNGNTIY	14	TRBV13	TRBJ1-3